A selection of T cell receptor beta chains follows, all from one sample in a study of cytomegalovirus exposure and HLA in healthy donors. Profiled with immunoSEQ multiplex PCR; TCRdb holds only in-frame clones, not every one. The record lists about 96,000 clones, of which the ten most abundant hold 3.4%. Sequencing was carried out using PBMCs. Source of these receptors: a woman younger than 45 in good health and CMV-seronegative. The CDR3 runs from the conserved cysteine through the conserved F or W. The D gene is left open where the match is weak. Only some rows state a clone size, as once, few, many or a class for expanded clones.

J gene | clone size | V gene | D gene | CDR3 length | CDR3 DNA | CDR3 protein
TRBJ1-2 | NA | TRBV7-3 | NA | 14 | TGTGCCAGCAGCTTAAATCCCGCGAACTATGGCTACACCTTC | CASSLNPANYGYTF
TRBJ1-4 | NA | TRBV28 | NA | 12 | TGTGCCAGCAGTTCCCCGAATGAAAAACTGTTTTTT | CASSSPNEKLFF
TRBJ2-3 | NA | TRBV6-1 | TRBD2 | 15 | TGTGCCAGCAGGGCCTCCAGCGGGGTCACAGATACGCAGTATTTT | CASRASSGVTDTQYF
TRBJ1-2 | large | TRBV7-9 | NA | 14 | TGTGCCAGCAGCCGAGGACAGCTCAACTATGGCTACACCTTC | CASSRGQLNYGYTF
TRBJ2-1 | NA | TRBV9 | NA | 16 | TGTGCCAGCAGCGATAAACCGGGACTGCCGTACAATGAGCAGTTCTTC | CASSDKPGLPYNEQFF
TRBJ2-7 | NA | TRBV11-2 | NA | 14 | TGTGCCAGCAGTCAAGGCGGAGGGATCTACGAGCAGTACTTC | CASSQGGGIYEQYF
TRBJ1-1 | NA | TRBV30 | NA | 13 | TGTGCCTGGAGTGTAACATCGAACACTGAAGCTTTCTTT | CAWSVTSNTEAFF
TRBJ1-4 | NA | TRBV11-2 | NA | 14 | TGTGCCAGCAGCAACACCGTAACTAATGAAAAACTGTTTTTT | CASSNTVTNEKLFF
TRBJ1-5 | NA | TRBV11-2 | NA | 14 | TGTGCCAGCAGCCCGACCGGGGGTGGTCAGCCCCAGCATTTT | CASSPTGGGQPQHF
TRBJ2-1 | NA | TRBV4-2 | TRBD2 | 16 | TGTGCCAGCAGTCAAGACCCCGGGGGGGGCTACAATGAGCAGTTCTTC | CASSQDPGGGYNEQFF
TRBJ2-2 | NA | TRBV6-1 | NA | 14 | TGTGCCAGCAGTGCGGGACATCCGACCGGGGAGCTGTTTTTT | CASSAGHPTGELFF
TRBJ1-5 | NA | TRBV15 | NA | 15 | TGTGCCACCAGCAGAGATTCGGTTAGCAATCAGCCCCAGCATTTT | CATSRDSVSNQPQHF
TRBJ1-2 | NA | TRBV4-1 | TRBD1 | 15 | TGCGCCAGCAGCCTACGGACAGGGGTAGTGGGTGGCTACACCTTC | CASSLRTGVVGGYTF
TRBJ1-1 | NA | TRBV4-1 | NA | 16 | TGCGCCAGCAGCCAGGGTCCGGGGGGGGCAGGAACTGAAGCTTTCTTT | CASSQGPGGAGTEAFF
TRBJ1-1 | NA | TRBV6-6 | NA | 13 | TGTGCCAGCAGCTCTAAGCAGAACACTGAAGCTTTCTTT | CASSSKQNTEAFF
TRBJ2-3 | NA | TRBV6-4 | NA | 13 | TGTGCCAGCAGTGAACACACCACAGATACGCAGTATTTT | CASSEHTTDTQYF
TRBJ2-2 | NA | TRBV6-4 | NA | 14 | TGTGCCAGCAGTGACTCCACAGCCACCGGGGAGCTGTTTTTT | CASSDSTATGELFF
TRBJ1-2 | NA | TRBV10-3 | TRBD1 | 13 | TGTGCCATCAGTGAATCCAGGGGGGATGGCTACACCTTC | CAISESRGDGYTF
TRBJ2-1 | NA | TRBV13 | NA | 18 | TGTGCCAGCAGCTTAACTCAGGGGGCGAAGCGGGGACGTCGTGAGCAGTTCTTC | CASSLTQGAKRGRREQFF
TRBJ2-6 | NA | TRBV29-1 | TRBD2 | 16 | TGCAGCGTTTCCGCGGGGGGCCTCTCCGGGGCCAACGTCCTGACTTTC | CSVSAGGLSGANVLTF
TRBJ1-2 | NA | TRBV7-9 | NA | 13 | TGTGCCAGCAGCTTTATCGGGAACTATGGCTACACCTTC | CASSFIGNYGYTF
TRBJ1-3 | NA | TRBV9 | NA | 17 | TGTGCCAGCAGCGTAGCCGGTAGCCCAATCTCTGGAAACACCATATATTTT | CASSVAGSPISGNTIYF
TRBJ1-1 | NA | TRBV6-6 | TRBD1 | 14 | TGTGCCAGCAGTTACATCACAGGGGGGACTGAAGCTTTCTTT | CASSYITGGTEAFF
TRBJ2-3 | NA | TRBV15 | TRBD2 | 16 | TGTGCCACCAGCAGCTACAGTTCCTCTAGCGGGGATACGCAGTATTTT | CATSSYSSSSGDTQYF
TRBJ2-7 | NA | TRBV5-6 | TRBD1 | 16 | TGTGCCAGCAGCTTGGGGACAGGGGGCGGTGGATACGAGCAGTACTTC | CASSLGTGGGGYEQYF
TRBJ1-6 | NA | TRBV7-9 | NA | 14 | TGTGCCAGCAGCATTACAGGAGGGGATTCACCCCTCCACTTT | CASSITGGDSPLHF
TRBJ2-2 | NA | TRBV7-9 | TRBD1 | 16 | TGTGCCAGCAGCCCAGGACAGGGGGCGCATGGCGGGGAGCTGTTTTTT | CASSPGQGAHGGELFF
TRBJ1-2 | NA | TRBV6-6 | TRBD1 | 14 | TGTGCCAGCAGTTACGGACAGGGAAACTATGGCTACACCTTC | CASSYGQGNYGYTF
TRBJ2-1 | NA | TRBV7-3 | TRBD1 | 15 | TGTGCCTCAGCACCGGGGACAGGGAACTACAATGAGCAGCTCTTC | CASAPGTGNYNEQLF
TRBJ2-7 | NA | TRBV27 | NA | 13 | TGTGCCAGCAGTTTTTCAGTCCCCTACGAGCAGTACTTC | CASSFSVPYEQYF
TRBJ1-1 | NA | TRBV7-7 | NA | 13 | TGTGCTAGCAGCTTCGGCCGGGGCACTGAAGCTTTCTTT | CASSFGRGTEAFF
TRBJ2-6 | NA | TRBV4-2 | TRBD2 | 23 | TGTGCCAGCAGCCCTTTAAGACTAGCGCAATCCGCCACCTCTCTCTCTGGGGCCAACGTCCTGACTTTC | CASSPLRLAQSATSLSGANVLTF
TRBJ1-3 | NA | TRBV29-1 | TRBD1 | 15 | TGCAGCGTTGTCCGACAGGGGCCCGCTGGAAACACCATATATTTT | CSVVRQGPAGNTIYF
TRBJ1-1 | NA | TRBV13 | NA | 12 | TGTGCCAGCAGGGCAGGGGCAGTAGAAGCTTTCTTT | CASRAGAVEAFF
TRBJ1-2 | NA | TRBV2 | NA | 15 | TGTGCCAGCAGCTATTCCCTGGCACAGGGCAATGGCTACACCTTC | CASSYSLAQGNGYTF
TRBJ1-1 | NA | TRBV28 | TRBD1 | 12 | TGTGCCAGCCAGCCCTCGGACAGGGACGCTTTCTTT | CASQPSDRDAFF
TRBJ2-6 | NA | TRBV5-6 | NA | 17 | TGTGCCAGCAGCTTGGGTACGGGACTCTTGGGGGCCAACGTCCTGACTTTC | CASSLGTGLLGANVLTF
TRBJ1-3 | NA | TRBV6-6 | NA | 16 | TGTGCCAGCAGTTACGAGGGATTCTACTCTGGAAACACCATATATTTT | CASSYEGFYSGNTIYF
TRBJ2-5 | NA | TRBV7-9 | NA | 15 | TGTGCCAGCAGCTTAGTTCCCAGGTGGGAAGAGACCCAGTACTTC | CASSLVPRWEETQYF
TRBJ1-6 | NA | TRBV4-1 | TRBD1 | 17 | TGCGCCAGCAGCCAAGGAATTAGGCAGGGGGCAGGTTCACCCCTCCACTTT | CASSQGIRQGAGSPLHF
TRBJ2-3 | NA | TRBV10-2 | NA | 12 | TGCGCCAGCAGCTTATCGGCAGATACGCAGTATTTT | CASSLSADTQYF
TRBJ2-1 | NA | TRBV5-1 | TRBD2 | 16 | TGCGCCAGCAGCTTCCCGACTAGCGGGTACCCCAATGAGCAGTTCTTC | CASSFPTSGYPNEQFF
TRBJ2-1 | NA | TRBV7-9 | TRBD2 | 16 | TGTGCCAGCAGCTTATCCCTAGCGGGCTCCTACAATGAGCAGTTCTTC | CASSLSLAGSYNEQFF
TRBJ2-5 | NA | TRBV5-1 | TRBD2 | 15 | TGCGCCAGCAGCAACAAAGGGACTAGCGAAGAGACCCAGTACTTC | CASSNKGTSEETQYF
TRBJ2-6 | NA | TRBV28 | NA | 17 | TGTGCCAGCAAAAGAAGAACAGGCGAAGCGGGGGCCAACGTCCTGACTTTC | CASKRRTGEAGANVLTF
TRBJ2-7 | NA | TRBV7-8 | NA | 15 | TGTGCCAGCAGCCTCCGGGGTGGGGTCCCCTACGAGCAGTACTTC | CASSLRGGVPYEQYF
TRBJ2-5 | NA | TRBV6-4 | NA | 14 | TGTGCCAGCAGTGAAGGGGGGGGGAGGGAGACCCAGTACTTC | CASSEGGGRETQYF
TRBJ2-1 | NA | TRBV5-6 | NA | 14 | TGTGCCAGCAGCCCGGGACTCCTAGTCACTGAGCAGTTCTTC | CASSPGLLVTEQFF
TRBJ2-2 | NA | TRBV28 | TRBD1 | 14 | TGTGCCAGCAGTTTCTCAGGGGGCACCGGGGAGCTGTTTTTT | CASSFSGGTGELFF
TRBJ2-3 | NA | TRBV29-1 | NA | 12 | TGCAGCGTTGAAGAAGCCACAGATACGCAGTATTTT | CSVEEATDTQYF
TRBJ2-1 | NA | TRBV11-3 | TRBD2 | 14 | TGTGCCAGCAGCCTAGCGGGGTTGAACAATGAGCAGTTCTTC | CASSLAGLNNEQFF
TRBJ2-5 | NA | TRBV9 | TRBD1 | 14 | TGTGCCAGCAGCAAGCGACAGGGGCAAGAGACCCAGTACTTC | CASSKRQGQETQYF
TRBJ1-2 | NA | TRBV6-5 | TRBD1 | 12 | TGTGCCAGCAGTTGGACAGGCGGGGGCTACACCTTC | CASSWTGGGYTF
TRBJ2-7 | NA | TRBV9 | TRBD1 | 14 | TGTGCCAGCAGCGTAGCTCCGACAGGGAACGAGCAGTACTTC | CASSVAPTGNEQYF
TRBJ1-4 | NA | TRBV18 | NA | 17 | TGTGCCAGCTCGCCGCAATCGGGGATTGCAACTAATGAAAAACTGTTTTTT | CASSPQSGIATNEKLFF
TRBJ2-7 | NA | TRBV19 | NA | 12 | TGTGCCAGTAGTCAGGGGTCCTTCGAGCAGTACTTC | CASSQGSFEQYF
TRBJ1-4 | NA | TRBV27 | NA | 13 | TGTGCCAGCAGCACAGAGCCGGGGGAAAAACTGTTTTTT | CASSTEPGEKLFF
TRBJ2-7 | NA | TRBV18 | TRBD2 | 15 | TGTGCCAGCTCACCACCTGGGAGCGGGAGTTCCGAGCAGTACTTC | CASSPPGSGSSEQYF
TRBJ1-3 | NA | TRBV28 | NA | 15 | TGTGCCAGCAGTTCGGCAGGCCGCTCTGGAAACACCATATATTTT | CASSSAGRSGNTIYF
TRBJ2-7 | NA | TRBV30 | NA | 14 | TGTGCCTGGAGCTTCCCCCCAGGGGGGTACGAGCAGTACTTC | CAWSFPPGGYEQYF